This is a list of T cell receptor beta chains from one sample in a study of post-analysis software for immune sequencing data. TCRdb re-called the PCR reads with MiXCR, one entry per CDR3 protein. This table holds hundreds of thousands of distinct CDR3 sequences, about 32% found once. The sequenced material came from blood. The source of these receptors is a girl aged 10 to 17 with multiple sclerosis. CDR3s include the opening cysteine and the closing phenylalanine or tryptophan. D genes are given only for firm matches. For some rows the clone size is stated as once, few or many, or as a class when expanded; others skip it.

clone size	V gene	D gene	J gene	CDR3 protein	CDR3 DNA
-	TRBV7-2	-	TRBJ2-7	CASSPDRRLLYEQYF	TGTGCCAGCAGCCCCGACAGGAGACTTCTCTACGAGCAGTACTTC
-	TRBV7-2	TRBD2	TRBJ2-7	CASKASGTYEQYF	TGTGCCAGCAAGGCTAGCGGGACCTACGAGCAGTACTTC
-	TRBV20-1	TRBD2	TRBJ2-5	CSARAFIGGGETQYF	TGCAGTGCTAGAGCATTTATCGGGGGAGGGGAGACCCAGTACTTC
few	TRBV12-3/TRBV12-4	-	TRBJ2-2	CASSPSRSNTGELFF	TGTGCCAGCAGTCCCTCACGGTCGAACACCGGGGAGCTGTTTTTT
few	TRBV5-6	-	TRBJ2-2	CASSLGPDTGELFF	TGTGCCAGCAGCCTAGGACCAGACACCGGGGAGCTGTTTTTT
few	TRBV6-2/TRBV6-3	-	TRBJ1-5	CASSSPDRRFNQPQHF	TGTGCCAGCAGTTCCCCCGACAGGCGATTCAATCAGCCCCAGCATTTT
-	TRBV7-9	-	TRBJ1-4	CASTYEGRNEKLFF	TGTGCCAGCACCTATGAGGGACGAAATGAAAAACTGTTTTTT
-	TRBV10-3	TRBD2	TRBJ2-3	CAIKPGLDADTQYF	TGTGCCATAAAACCGGGACTAGACGCAGATACGCAGTATTTT
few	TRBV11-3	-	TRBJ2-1	CASSLGSLFAYNEQFF	TGTGCCAGCAGCTTAGGGAGTCTCTTCGCCTACAATGAGCAGTTCTTC
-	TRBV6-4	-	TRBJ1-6	CASSDSGRDGSPLHF	TGTGCCAGCAGTGACTCGGGCAGGGACGGATCACCCCTCCACTTT
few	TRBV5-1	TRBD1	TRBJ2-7	CASSLRGTGDYEQYF	TGCGCCAGCAGCCTCCGGGGGACAGGGGATTACGAGCAGTACTTC
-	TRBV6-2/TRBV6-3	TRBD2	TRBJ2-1	CASSPMREGNEQFF	TGTGCCAGCAGCCCCATGCGGGAGGGGAATGAGCAGTTCTTC
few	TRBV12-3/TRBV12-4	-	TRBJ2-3	CASSFPQGGADTQYF	TGTGCCAGCAGTTTTCCGCAGGGTGGCGCAGATACGCAGTATTTT
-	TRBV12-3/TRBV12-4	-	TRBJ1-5	CASSLGTQPQHF	TGTGCCAGCAGTTTAGGGACGCAGCCCCAGCATTTT
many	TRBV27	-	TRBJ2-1	CASSLWRESEQFF	TGTGCCAGCAGTTTATGGCGGGAAAGTGAGCAGTTCTTC
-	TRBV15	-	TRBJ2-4	CATSRDQRGEIQYF	TGTGCCACCAGCAGAGATCAACGAGGGGAGATTCAGTACTTC
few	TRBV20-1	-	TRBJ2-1	CSANSGGNEQFF	TGCAGTGCTAATTCTGGGGGTAATGAGCAGTTCTTC
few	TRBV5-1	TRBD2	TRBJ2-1	CASSLVPKSGREQFF	TGCGCCAGCAGCTTGGTCCCAAAAAGCGGGAGAGAGCAGTTCTTC
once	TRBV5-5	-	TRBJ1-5	CASSLAGGGGNQPQHF	TGTGCCAGCAGCTTGGCCGGAGGTGGGGGCAATCAGCCCCAGCATTTT
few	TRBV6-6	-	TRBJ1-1	CASIRDRTEAFF	TGTGCCAGCATCAGGGACCGTACTGAAGCTTTCTTT
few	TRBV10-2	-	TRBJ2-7	CASREGTDPYEQYF	TGCGCCAGCAGGGAGGGGACAGACCCCTACGAGCAGTACTTC
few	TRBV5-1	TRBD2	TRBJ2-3	CASSTGTSGGFDPDTQYF	TGCGCCAGCAGCACCGGGACTAGCGGGGGATTTGACCCAGATACGCAGTATTTT
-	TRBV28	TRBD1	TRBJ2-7	CASSPTVPGQGTLIYEQYF	TGTGCCAGCAGTCCTACCGTCCCGGGACAGGGGACACTTATCTACGAGCAGTACTTC
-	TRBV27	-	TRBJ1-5	CASRDVGGWGNQPQHF	TGTGCCAGCAGAGATGTTGGGGGGTGGGGCAATCAGCCCCAGCATTTT
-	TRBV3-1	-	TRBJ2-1	CASSHSSVNEQFF	TGTGCCAGCAGCCACAGTAGCGTGAATGAGCAGTTCTTC
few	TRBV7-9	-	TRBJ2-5	CASSFGSRWETQYF	TGTGCCAGCAGCTTCGGGAGCAGGTGGGAGACCCAGTACTTC
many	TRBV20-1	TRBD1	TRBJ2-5	CSASQPGQGQETQYF	TGCAGTGCCTCCCAACCGGGACAGGGCCAAGAGACCCAGTACTTC
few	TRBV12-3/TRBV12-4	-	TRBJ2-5	CASGPVGEGQETQYF	TGTGCCAGCGGCCCGGTCGGGGAAGGGCAAGAGACCCAGTACTTC
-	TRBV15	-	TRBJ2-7	CATSRDTESYEQYF	TGTGCCACCAGCAGAGATACGGAATCCTACGAGCAGTACTTC
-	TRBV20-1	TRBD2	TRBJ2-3	CSARAAGTSGRWGTDTQYF	TGCAGTGCTAGAGCGGCCGGGACTAGCGGGAGGTGGGGCACAGATACGCAGTATTTT
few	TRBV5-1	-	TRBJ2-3	CASSGSTSGTQYF	TGCGCCAGCAGCGGATCGACTAGTGGCACGCAGTATTTT
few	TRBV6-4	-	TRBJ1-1	CASSVSGGLEGRRVEAFF	TGTGCCAGCAGCGTATCAGGCGGTTTGGAGGGACGGAGGGTTGAAGCTTTCTTT
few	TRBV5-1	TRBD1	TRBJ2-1	CASSLDLTGAYNEQFF	TGCGCCAGCAGCTTGGACCTGACAGGGGCGTACAATGAGCAGTTCTTC
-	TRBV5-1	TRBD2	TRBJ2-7	CASSLELGGVSGNYEQYF	TGCGCCAGCAGCTTGGAGTTGGGGGGGGTTAGCGGGAACTACGAGCAGTACTTC
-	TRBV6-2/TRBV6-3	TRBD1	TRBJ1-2	CASSYIDRAGYTF	TGTGCCAGCAGTTACATAGACAGGGCTGGCTACACCTTC
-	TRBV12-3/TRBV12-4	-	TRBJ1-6	CASTQTVSSYNSPLHF	TGTGCCAGCACCCAGACAGTGAGCTCCTATAATTCACCCCTCCACTTT
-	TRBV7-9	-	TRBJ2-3	CASRSRALGDTQYF	TGTGCCAGCAGGTCCAGGGCGCTCGGGGATACGCAGTATTTT
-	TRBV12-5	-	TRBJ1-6	CASGLTRLNSPLHF	TGTGCTAGTGGTTTGACCAGGCTAAATTCACCCCTCCACTTT
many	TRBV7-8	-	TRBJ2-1	CASSFGGQAPTGEQFF	TGTGCCAGCAGCTTCGGGGGCCAAGCCCCTACGGGTGAGCAGTTCTTC
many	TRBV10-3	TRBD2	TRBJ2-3	CAIGARPSGPSTDTQYF	TGTGCCATCGGTGCTCGGCCTAGCGGCCCTAGCACAGATACGCAGTATTTT
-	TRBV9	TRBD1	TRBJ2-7	CASSWGQTREPQYF	TGTGCCAGCAGCTGGGGACAGACAAGAGAGCCCCAGTACTTC
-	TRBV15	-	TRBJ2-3	CAIGGLWTDTQYF	TGTGCCATCGGGGGCTTGTGGACAGATACGCAGTATTTT
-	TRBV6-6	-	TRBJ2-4	CASSKELVKNIQYF	TGTGCCAGCAGCAAGGAGCTAGTCAAAAACATTCAGTACTTC